The 14 T cell receptor beta chains given below trace back to one sample, sequenced in a study of blood T cell repertoires in COVID-19. Using immunoSEQ multiplex PCR, the repertoire was profiled, and TCRdb retains in-frame clones only, with some absent. The repertoire holds some 350,000 clones, with about 90% as singletons. Sequencing input: peripheral blood. The receptors shown here come from a woman aged 30 to 39 with COVID-19, enrolled during active disease.

The genes are TRBV5-5 and TRBJ2-7; D is possibly TRBD2 (5 bases). CDR1 and CDR2 from the germline V gene are SGHKS and YYEKEE (reference sequence). V was clipped by 0 bases and J by 4 bases, with 14 bases between them. This CDR3 spans 15 amino acids. DNA for the CDR3: TGTGCCAGCAGCTTGGGTCGGGGTGTTAGGTACGAGCAGTACTTC. Amino acids: CASSLGRGVRYEQYF.

This sequence joins TRBV4-1 and TRBJ2-6, with D possibly matching TRBD1 (6 bases). Trimming took off 6 bases at V and 3 bases at J, with 12 bases between the two ends. The CDR3 contains 15 residues. The germline gives CDR1 MGHRA, CDR2 YSYEKL. The CDR3 region has the DNA TGCGCCAGCAGTCGACAGGTAGATGGGGCCAACGTCCTGACTTTC. It specifies CASSRQVDGANVLTF.

The CDR3 loop is CASSPRASSAYNEQFF. As DNA, the CDR3 is TGTGCCAGCAGCCCCCGGGCGTCTAGCGCGTACAATGAGCAGTTCTTC. This chain joins TRBV27 and TRBJ2-1; tentatively, D is TRBD2 (6 bases). Per germline, CDR1 MNHEY and CDR2 SMNVEV (reference sequence). The ends were cut back, 6 bases at V and 4 bases at J, with 19 bases in the middle. The CDR3 sequence is 16 residues long.

The rearrangement links TRBV5-8 to TRBJ2-7; D unresolved. The germline CDR1 and CDR2 sequences are SGHTS and YDEGEE. Between the trimmed V and J ends, which lost 0 bases and 2 bases, there was a span of 9 bases. This CDR3 is built from 14 residues. This CDR3 is CASSLGRFPYEQYV. CDR3 sequence (DNA): TGTGCCAGCAGCTTGGGCAGATTCCCCTACGAGCAGTACGTC.

CDR3 coding DNA: TGTGCCAGCAGTTACCATCGGACAGGGAAGGACAATGAGCAGTTCTTC. Amino acids: CASSYHRTGKDNEQFF. The V and J genes are TRBV6-2 or TRBV6-3 and TRBJ2-1; 8 bases match TRBD1. The CDR3 runs to 16 residues. Germline V gene sequence: CDR1 MNHEY, CDR2 SVGEGT. The V gene end was trimmed by 2 bases and the J gene end by 5 bases; junction bases not matched to a gene: 8.

The V call is TRBV7-2, the J call TRBJ2-1, with unresolved D. This CDR3 is built from 12 residues. Trimming took off 1 base at V and 9 bases at J, with 7 bases between the two ends. Germline lookup yields CDR1 SGHTA and CDR2 FQGNSA. The CDR3 coding sequence is TGTGCCAGCAGCTTAGTATTCGGTGAGCAGTTCTTC. As protein: CASSLVFGEQFF.

This clone was recorded only once. The rearrangement links TRBV27 to TRBJ2-1, with D unresolved. V lost 3 bases and J lost 1, with 7 bases in between. The CDR3 length is 14 residues. Germline V lookup: CDR1 MNHEY, CDR2 SMNVEV (reference sequence). In nucleotides, the CDR3 is TGTGCCAGCAGTTTCCGGGTGTCCTACAATGAGCAGTTCTTC. Residues: CASSFRVSYNEQFF.

This rearrangement joins TRBV7-2 to TRBJ1-2; 8 bases agree with TRBD1. The CDR3 is 17 residues long. Germline loops: CDR1 SGHTA, CDR2 FQGNSA. V gave up 5 bases and J gave up 5 bases; unmatched junction bases: 16. The CDR3 sequence is CASSPSQRWTGSYGYTF. The CDR3 nucleotides are TGTGCCAGCAGCCCCTCACAACGTTGGACAGGGAGTTATGGCTACACCTTC.

The chain uses TRBV7-9 and TRBJ2-7, with 10 bases aligning to TRBD1. Germline V CDR1 and CDR2: SEHNR, FQNEAQ (reference sequence). The J segment lost 5 bases and the V segment lost 2 bases, leaving 6 bases of the junction unmatched. CDR3 length equals 15 residues. The CDR3 DNA is TGTGCCAGCAGCTTAATGACAGGGGGCAGGGACGAGCAGTACTTC. Translating it yields CASSLMTGGRDEQYF.

J is TRBJ1-3 and V is TRBV27, with D maybe TRBD1 (6 bases). CDR1 and CDR2 from the germline V gene are MNHEY and SMNVEV (reference sequence). CDR3 size: 13 residues. Trimming left V 10 bases short and J 6 bases short, with 16 bases between. CDR3 sequence reads: CATHRAGENTIYF. In DNA form, the CDR3 reads TGTGCCACACACAGGGCAGGGGAAAACACCATATATTTT.

This clone was recorded only once. The genes are TRBV24-1 and TRBJ1-1; no clear D gene. Germline V gene data show CDR1 as KGHDR and CDR2 as SFDVKD. V lost 4 bases, J lost 5 bases, and 10 bases lay in between. CDR3 length equals 13 residues. CDR3: CATSEAGRTEAFF. The CDR3 DNA reads as TGTGCCACCAGTGAAGCTGGTCGGACTGAAGCTTTCTTT.

The rearrangement joins TRBV27 to TRBJ2-1; 7 bases agree with TRBD2. CDR3 length: 15 residues. The V segment lost 2 bases and the J segment 1 base; nucleotides outside the gene matches: 2. Germline CDR1 reads MNHEY; CDR2 reads SMNVEV (reference sequence). CDR3 coding DNA: TGTGCCAGCAGTTTAATAGCGGGTTCCTACAATGAGCAGTTCTTC. It yields the protein CASSLIAGSYNEQFF.

The chain joins TRBV6-5 to TRBJ1-1, with unresolved D. The CDR3 length is 13 residues. CDR1 MNHEY and CDR2 SVGAGI come from the germline V gene. V was cut by 3 bases and J by 3 bases, with 8 bases left in between. CDR3 DNA: TGTGCCAGCAGTTATTTGAGAGACACTGAAGCTTTCTTT. Protein sequence: CASSYLRDTEAFF.

Of note for this clone: The sample holds other DNA sequences that translate to the same CDR3. The rearrangement joins TRBV7-2 to TRBJ1-1; weak D call: TRBD1 (5 bases). Trimming stripped 2 bases from V and 3 bases from J, with 7 bases between. The germline V gene has CDR1 SGHTA and CDR2 FQGNSA. The CDR3 loop spans 13 amino acids. The CDR3 bases are TGTGCCAGCAGCTTACAGGGTGACACTGAAGCTTTCTTT. This gives the protein CASSLQGDTEAFF.